A single sample gave rise to the 29 T cell receptor beta chains below, sequenced in a study of blood T cell repertoires in COVID-19. Libraries were prepared by immunoSEQ multiplex PCR; TCRdb keeps only in-frame clonotypes and omits some of them. This table holds 380,000 or so clones, approximately 89% found once. Sequenced: PBMCs or T cells enriched from blood (not recorded which). Source of these receptors: a man younger than 40 who had recovered from COVID-19.

CDR3 sequence: CASSPNRAGNQPQHF. CDR3 bases: TGTGCCAGCAGCCCCAACAGGGCAGGCAATCAGCCCCAGCATTTT. The genes are TRBV3-1 (or the pseudogene TRBV3-2) and TRBJ1-5; perhaps TRBD1 as D (6 bases). Germline assignment: CDR1 LGHDT and CDR2 YNNKEL (reference sequence). V was clipped by 4 bases and J by 2 bases, with 12 bases between them. There are 15 residues in the CDR3.

J is TRBJ1-4 and V is TRBV9, with TRBD1 as a possible D gene (5 bases). CDR3 length equals 16 residues. V gave up 0 bases and J gave up 2 bases, with 11 bases separating them. Germline V CDR1 and CDR2: SGDLS, YYNGEE. In DNA form, the CDR3 reads TGTGCCAGCAGCGTAGCTGGGGGGGGTACTAATGAAAAACTGTTTTTT. It encodes CASSVAGGGTNEKLFF.

The chain links TRBV6-5 to TRBJ1-5, with D maybe TRBD1 (5 bases). Germline values: CDR1 MNHEY, CDR2 SVGAGI. V lost 6 bases, J lost 5 bases, and 11 bases lay in between. The CDR3 covers 13 residues. The CDR3 is CASRPTDYQPQHF. The CDR3 bases are TGTGCCAGCAGACCGACAGATTATCAGCCCCAGCATTTT.

This chain uses TRBV21-1 with TRBJ1-4; TRBD1 is the table's D call and was not checked against the DNA. TRBV21-1 corresponds to a pseudogene. This CDR3 is built from 16 residues. The chain's CDR3 is CASSKWERQGSEKLFF. In DNA, the CDR3 is TGTGCCAGCAGCAAATGGGAGAGGCAGGGGTCCGAAAAACTGTTTTTT.

This clone was counted a few times. The chain combines TRBV7-8 with TRBJ1-1; no firm D call. CDR1 is SGHVS, CDR2 FQNEAQ, per germline. The V gene lost 3 bases and the J gene lost 3 bases, with 14 bases spanning the gap. The CDR3 consists of 15 residues. The CDR3 DNA sequence: TGTGCCAGCAGCTTGCCGGAGGTGGGGTACACTGAAGCTTTCTTT. Translated, it gives CASSLPEVGYTEAFF.

J is TRBJ1-6 and V is TRBV27; no clear D gene. In germline, CDR1 is MNHEY, CDR2 SMNVEV (reference sequence). This CDR3 has 12 amino acids. With 6 bases removed from V and 6 bases from J, the gap between germline ends came to 6 bases. The CDR3 loop reads CASRALNSPLHF. CDR3 in DNA: TGTGCCAGCAGGGCCCTTAATTCACCCCTCCACTTT.

This clone came up once. The chain is built from TRBV4-3 and TRBJ1-1; 8 bases line up with TRBD1. The CDR3 length is 14 residues. Germline V gene sequence: CDR1 LGHNA, CDR2 YSLEER. V dropped 3 bases and J dropped 4; count of bases not matched to a gene: 4. The CDR3, as DNA: TGCGCCAGCAGCCACCCGGACAGGGCCACTGAAGCTTTCTTT. Protein sequence: CASSHPDRATEAFF.

The genes are TRBV7-9 and TRBJ2-2; 8 bases match TRBD2. Germline V CDR1 and CDR2: SEHNR, FQNEAQ (reference sequence). The CDR3 consists of 15 residues. V trimming: 6 bases; J trimming: 6 bases; junction bases outside the gene matches: 9. The CDR3 here is CASRPSGGVAGELFF. CDR3 nucleotide sequence: TGTGCCAGCAGACCCAGCGGGGGAGTCGCCGGGGAGCTGTTTTTT.

This sequence joins TRBV6-5 and TRBJ2-2; TRBD1 aligns across 7 bases. V was pared by 11 bases and J by 4 bases, with 7 bases of the junction left unmatched. This CDR3 spans 13 amino acids. Germline V CDR1 and CDR2: MNHEY, SVGAGI. The CDR3: CAGNRGVTGELFF. In DNA, the CDR3 is TGTGCCGGTAACAGGGGCGTCACCGGGGAGCTGTTTTTT.

The CDR3 is CASSLGASGDQETQYF. The CDR3 DNA sequence: TGCGCCAGCAGCTTGGGTGCTAGCGGGGACCAAGAGACCCAGTACTTC. The rearrangement links TRBV5-1 to TRBJ2-5; TRBD2 matches 9 bases. Germline V lookup: CDR1 SGHRS, CDR2 YFSETQ. The CDR3 has 16 residues. V gave up 0 bases and J gave up 0 bases; unmatched junction bases: 3. Together with reference TRBV5-1 and TRBJ2-5, the CDR3 gives the full variable domain: KAGVTQTPRYLIKTRGQQVTLSCSPISGHRSVSWYQQTPGQGLQFLFEYFSETQRNKGNFPGRFSGRQFSNSRSEMNVSTLELGDSALYLCASSLGASGDQETQYFGPGTRLLVL.

CDR3 region: CASSIKGGGVQLSPLHF. DNA of the CDR3: TGTGCCAGTAGTATAAAAGGAGGAGGGGTCCAGCTTTCACCCCTCCACTTT. The chain carries TRBV19 and TRBJ1-6; tentatively, D is TRBD1 (5 bases). Per germline, CDR1 LNHDA and CDR2 SQIVND (reference sequence). The CDR3 consists of 17 residues. V was pared by 2 bases and J by 9 bases, with 20 bases between.

The chain has TRBV5-8 and TRBJ2-3; D unresolved. CDR3 length: 15 amino acids. Germline-derived CDR1 and CDR2 are SGHTS and YDEGEE. V shed 9 bases and J shed 0 bases, with 17 bases lying between them. The CDR3 sequence: CATVPRVRSTDTQYF. CDR3 nucleotide sequence: TGTGCCACCGTTCCCCGGGTAAGGAGCACAGATACGCAGTATTTT.

J is TRBJ2-1 and V is TRBV6-4; no definite D call. V was trimmed by 6 bases and J by 0 bases, leaving 12 bases between them. The CDR3 consists of 15 residues. Germline V gives CDR1 MRHNA, CDR2 SNTAGT. The CDR3 region has the DNA TGTGCCAGCAGCCTCTCGTCGAGCTCCTACAATGAGCAGTTCTTC. Protein product: CASSLSSSSYNEQFF.

The V and J genes are TRBV3-1 (or the pseudogene TRBV3-2) and TRBJ2-1; no definite D call. Germline-derived CDR1 and CDR2 are LGHDT and YNNKEL (reference sequence). The CDR3 has 12 residues. Trimming took off 2 bases at V and 4 bases at J, with 3 bases between the two ends. The CDR3: CASSQIYNEQFF. In DNA, the CDR3 is TGTGCCAGCAGCCAAATATACAATGAGCAGTTCTTC.

The gene calls are TRBV6-5 and TRBJ2-7; 8 bases are a match to TRBD1. Losses at the gene ends were 2 bases for V and 5 bases for J; bases not matched to a gene: 2. The CDR3 runs 13 residues. CDR1 and CDR2 from the germline V gene are MNHEY and SVGAGI. CDR3 DNA sequence: TGTGCCAGCAGTTACGCAGGGGGCCACGAGCAGTACTTC. It codes for CASSYAGGHEQYF.

The J gene is TRBJ1-3, the V gene TRBV6-5, with D possibly being TRBD1 (5 bases). The CDR3 runs 13 residues. The V gene's germline CDR1 is MNHEY and CDR2 SVGAGI. Trimming pared 10 bases from V and 3 bases from J, leaving 13 bases between. CDR3 sequence: CATLGLDGNTIYF. The CDR3 region has the DNA TGTGCCACTCTGGGACTCGATGGAAACACCATATATTTT.

CDR3: CSASPSTDTQYF. The CDR3 bases are TGCAGTGCTAGTCCTAGCACAGATACGCAGTATTTT. This rearrangement joins TRBV20-1 to TRBJ2-3; D remains unclear. The germline gives CDR1 DFQATT, CDR2 SNEGSKA (reference sequence). This CDR3 comprises 12 residues. The V gene lost 3 bases and the J gene lost 0 bases, with 4 bases spanning the gap.

The chain is built from TRBV5-8 and TRBJ1-3; D is possibly TRBD1 (6 bases). In germline, CDR1 is SGHTS, CDR2 YDEGEE. This CDR3 is built from 13 residues. Trimming cost V 4 bases and J 3 bases, with 8 bases left between them. The CDR3 nucleotides read TGTGCCAGCAGCAACAGGGATGGAAACACCATATATTTT. It codes for CASSNRDGNTIYF.

The rearrangement uses TRBV27 and TRBJ1-5; tentative D call: TRBD1 (5 bases). The CDR3 is made up of 16 amino acids. Trimming pared 5 bases from V and 1 base from J, leaving 15 bases between. Germline V gives CDR1 MNHEY, CDR2 SMNVEV (reference sequence). CDR3 sequence: CASSPDPGGSNQPQHF. CDR3 in DNA: TGTGCCAGCAGTCCCGACCCCGGGGGAAGCAATCAGCCCCAGCATTTT.

This clone was detected a few times. This chain uses TRBV24-1 with TRBJ2-3, with TRBD1 matching over 7 bases. J was trimmed by 0 bases and V by 4 bases; bases with no gene match: 3. This CDR3 has 15 amino acids. CDR1 KGHDR and CDR2 SFDVKD come from the germline V gene. The CDR3 sequence is CATSERTGSTDTQYF. CDR3 DNA sequence: TGTGCCACCAGTGAAAGGACAGGCAGCACAGATACGCAGTATTTT.

This clone was recorded once. This chain links TRBV5-1 with TRBJ2-2; D may be TRBD1 (6 bases). Germline V gene lookup returns CDR1 SGHRS and CDR2 YFSETQ. V was shortened by 0 bases and J by 5 bases, with 11 bases between the two germline ends. The CDR3 spans 15 residues. CDR3 coding DNA: TGCGCCAGCAGCTTGGTGGCAGGGGAAACCGGGGAGCTGTTTTTT. Translating gives CASSLVAGETGELFF.

This clone has a handful of counts. The DNA of the CDR3 is TGTGCCACCAGCTTGGACAGGGGAAGCAATCAGCCCCAGCATTTT. Protein product: CATSLDRGSNQPQHF. The chain uses TRBV15 and TRBJ1-5; TRBD1 aligns across 9 bases. The CDR3 is made up of 15 amino acids. The J segment lost 1 base and the V segment lost 5 bases, leaving 3 bases of the junction unmatched. Germline V gene data show CDR1 as LNHNV and CDR2 as YYDKDF (reference sequence).

V gene TRBV9 combines with J gene TRBJ1-2; a possible D gene is TRBD1 (5 bases). V lost 4 bases to trimming and J lost 8 bases, with 18 bases between them. This CDR3 contains 14 residues. The germline gives CDR1 SGDLS, CDR2 YYNGEE. In DNA form, the CDR3 reads TGTGCCAGCAGCTCATCAAGCCAGGGCGGAGGCTACACCTTC. Its protein product is CASSSSSQGGGYTF.

This chain joins TRBV6-6 and TRBJ2-7, with 7 nucleotides matching TRBD1. Germline V gives CDR1 MNHNY, CDR2 SVGAGI (reference sequence). Trimming cost V 8 bases and J 4 bases; bases outside gene matches: 14. CDR3 length equals 15 residues. The CDR3 nucleotides read TGTGCCAGCTTCTATACAGGGGATCCTTTTTACGAGCAGTACTTC. Encoded protein: CASFYTGDPFYEQYF.

The genes are TRBV7-2 and TRBJ2-5; 7 positions agree with TRBD1. Germline V gene lookup returns CDR1 SGHTA and CDR2 FQGNSA. Losses at the gene ends were 7 bases for V and 2 bases for J; bases not matched to a gene: 4. This CDR3 is 13 amino acids long. CDR3 bases: TGTGCCAGCAACTACAGGGGACAAGAGACCCAGTACTTC. It specifies CASNYRGQETQYF. Supplemented by reference TRBV7-2 and TRBJ2-5, the full variable domain reads GAGVSQSPSNKVTEKGKDVELRCDPISGHTALYWYRQSLGQGLEFLIYFQGNSAPDKSGLPSDRFSAERTGGSVSTLTIQRTQQEDSAVYLCASNYRGQETQYFGPGTRLLVL.

The chain recombines TRBV27 with TRBJ1-2, with TRBD1 matching 8 bases. Germline values: CDR1 MNHEY, CDR2 SMNVEV (reference sequence). This CDR3 is built from 16 residues. The trim removed 5 bases at V and 3 bases at J, leaving 11 bases unmatched. This chain's CDR3 is CASSGTLTGEDYGYTF. The CDR3 nucleotides read TGTGCCAGCAGTGGGACCTTGACAGGGGAGGACTATGGCTACACCTTC.

The chain's CDR3 is CASRLTGYEQYF. CDR3 nucleotides: TGTGCCAGCAGGCTCACAGGGTACGAGCAGTACTTC. The chain has TRBV3-1 (or the pseudogene TRBV3-2) and TRBJ2-7, with a tentative D call TRBD1 (6 bases). There are 12 residues in the CDR3. Germline CDR1 reads LGHDT; CDR2 reads YNNKEL (reference sequence). Trimming cost V 6 bases and J 4 bases, with 10 bases left between them.

The chain employs TRBV5-6 and TRBJ1-5, with D perhaps matching TRBD1 (6 bases). This CDR3 contains 15 residues. The V end was cut by 4 bases, the J end by 5 bases, with 16 bases between. CDR1 is SGHDT and CDR2 is YYEEEE in the germline V gene. The CDR3 coding sequence is TGTGCCAGCAGCCCGGGGTGGGGGCCCGATCAGCCCCAGCATTTT. Its protein is CASSPGWGPDQPQHF.

The chain carries TRBV7-6 and TRBJ2-3; TRBD2 matches at 8 bases. V was clipped by 5 bases and J by 4 bases; unmatched bases: 8. This CDR3 spans 15 amino acids. Germline V CDR1 and CDR2: SGHVS, FNYEAQ. CDR3 bases: TGTGCCAGCAGCCTAAGCGGGGGTACCCCAGATACGCAGTATTTT. Amino acids: CASSLSGGTPDTQYF.